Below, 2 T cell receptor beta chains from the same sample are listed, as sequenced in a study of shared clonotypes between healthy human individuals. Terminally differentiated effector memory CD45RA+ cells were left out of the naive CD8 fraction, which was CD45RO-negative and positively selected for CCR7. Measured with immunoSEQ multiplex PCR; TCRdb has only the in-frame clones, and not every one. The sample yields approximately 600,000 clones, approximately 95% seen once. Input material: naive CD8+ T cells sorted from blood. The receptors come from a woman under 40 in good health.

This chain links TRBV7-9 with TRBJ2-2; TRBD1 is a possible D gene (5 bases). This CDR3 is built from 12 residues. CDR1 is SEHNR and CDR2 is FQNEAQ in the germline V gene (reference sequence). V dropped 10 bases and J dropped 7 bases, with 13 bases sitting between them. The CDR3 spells CATEEGVGELFF. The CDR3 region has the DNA TGTGCCACCGAGGAAGGGGTCGGGGAGCTGTTTTTT.

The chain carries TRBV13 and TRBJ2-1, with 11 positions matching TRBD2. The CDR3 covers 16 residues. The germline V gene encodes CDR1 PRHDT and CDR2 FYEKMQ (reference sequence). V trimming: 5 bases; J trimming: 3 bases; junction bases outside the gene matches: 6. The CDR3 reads CASSLETSGNYNEQFF. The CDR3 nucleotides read TGTGCCAGCAGCCTGGAGACTAGCGGGAACTACAATGAGCAGTTCTTC.